This T cell receptor beta chain was identified during a study of shared clonotypes between healthy human individuals. The germline V gene encodes CDR1 SGHNT and CDR2 YYREEE (reference sequence). This CDR3 is 13 amino acids long. V was clipped by 1 base and J by 5 bases, with 8 bases between them. TCRdb's copy holds only in-frame clones and misses some; the assay was immunoSEQ multiplex PCR. This repertoire shows fewer than 1.4 million clones, about 80% found once; its top ten account for more than 0.55%. V and J are TRBV5-4 and TRBJ2-3, with D hard to call. This receptor was obtained from a young man in good health. Some clones in this sample may be carry-over from other donors' samples. Specimen: memory CD4+ T cells from PBMCs. The subset was: CD45RA-negative fraction. Written as DNA, the CDR3 is TGTGCCAGCAGCTTGCCTCCTAGAGATACGCAGTATTTT. Amino acid sequence: CASSLPPRDTQYF.